Each of the 8 T cell receptor beta chains below was sequenced from the same sample in a study of CD8 T cells in ankylosing spondylitis. TCRdb redid the calling of the 5' RACE reads with MiXCR, one entry per CDR3 protein. The sample lists about 160,000 distinct CDR3 sequences, 9.8% occurring once. Sequenced material: blood, either unsorted or a sorted T cell fraction (not recorded which). The source of these receptors is a female donor with ankylosing spondylitis or in good health (not recorded which).

The gene calls are TRBV24-1 and TRBJ2-2; a weak D match, TRBD1 (6 bases). Germline V gene lookup returns CDR1 KGHDR and CDR2 SFDVKD. The CDR3 has 13 residues. The ends were cut back, 7 bases at V and 3 bases at J, with 8 bases in the middle. CDR3 sequence: CATRQGYTGELFF. In nucleotides, the CDR3 is TGTGCCACCAGACAGGGCTACACCGGGGAGCTGTTTTTT.

This clonotype was recorded many times. The V call is TRBV7-2, the J call TRBJ2-1; D is unresolved. The V end lost 1 base, the J end lost 2 bases, and 3 bases lay between the germline ends. This CDR3 comprises 13 residues. Germline V CDR1 and CDR2: SGHTA, FQGNSA. The CDR3 nucleotides read TGTGCCAGCAGCTTAGACACCTACAATGAGCAGTTCTTC. As protein: CASSLDTYNEQFF.

This clonotype was recorded a few times. The rearrangement links TRBV7-9 to TRBJ1-2; D is possibly TRBD1 (5 bases). Germline CDR1 and CDR2: SEHNR and FQNEAQ (reference sequence). With 4 bases removed from V and 7 bases from J, the gap between germline ends came to 19 bases. This CDR3 region has 15 residues. The CDR3 is CASSSGRGRLGGYTF. The CDR3 coding sequence is TGTGCCAGCAGCTCCGGCCGGGGCAGGTTGGGTGGCTACACCTTC.

This clonotype was observed a few times. The V gene is TRBV18, the J gene TRBJ2-1; D may be TRBD1 or TRBD2 (5 bases each). Germline lookup yields CDR1 KGHSH and CDR2 LQKENI. There are 14 residues in the CDR3. The V gene lost 2 bases and the J gene lost 6 bases, with 11 bases spanning the gap. The DNA of the CDR3 is TGTGCCAGCTCACCATGGGACGATCCCAATGAGCAGTTCTTC. Translated, it gives CASSPWDDPNEQFF.

This clonotype was found a few times. The chain links TRBV6-1 to TRBJ2-5; tentatively, D is TRBD1 (5 bases). V lost 5 bases and J lost 5, with 18 bases in between. The CDR3 totals 15 residues. The germline V gene has CDR1 MNHNS and CDR2 SASEGT. Here the CDR3 DNA reads TGTGCCAGCAGTCTCTCAATCAGGGAAGAGGAGACCCAGTACTTC. This gives the protein CASSLSIREEETQYF.

The sample holds a few counts of this clonotype. V usage is TRBV30 and J usage is TRBJ2-1; TRBD1 or TRBD2 may be the D gene (6 bases each). Germline V gene sequence: CDR1 GTSNPN, CDR2 SVGIG (reference sequence). This CDR3 comprises 16 residues. Trimming removed 1 base from V and 5 bases from J, with 18 bases in between. The CDR3: CAWSEGVGGWDNEQFF. CDR3 DNA sequence: TGTGCCTGGAGTGAGGGGGTCGGAGGGTGGGACAATGAGCAGTTCTTC.

This clonotype has ten or more counts. V and J are TRBV12-3 or TRBV12-4 and TRBJ2-1; 7 bases map to TRBD2. The J segment lost 2 bases and the V segment lost 4 bases, leaving 5 bases of the junction unmatched. The CDR3 extends over 15 amino acids. CDR3 sequence reads: CASSYSGSAYNEQFF. The CDR3, as DNA: TGTGCCAGCAGTTATAGCGGGTCTGCCTACAATGAGCAGTTCTTC.

This clonotype came up many times. J is TRBJ2-2 and V is TRBV4-3; 10 bases match TRBD1. Germline V gene data show CDR1 as LGHNA and CDR2 as YSLEER. The junction had 6 bases not matched to a gene; V was cut back by 4 bases and J by 4 bases. The CDR3 runs to 16 residues. CDR3 sequence (DNA): TGCGCCAGCAGCCGCCCGGGACAGGGGACCACCGGGGAGCTGTTTTTT. It specifies CASSRPGQGTTGELFF.